This T cell receptor (beta chain) was obtained from a study of blood T cell repertoires in COVID-19. Whole-study context: Sample material is recorded as cDNA or gDNA derived from T cells, B-cell-depleted T cells, or PBMCs.

In the authors' methods: Researchers report that nucleated cell counts were estimated from reference gene primer amplification. Assay: immunoSEQ multiplex PCR; the TCRdb copy retains only in-frame clones and omits some. V, J and clone size were drawn from that table, and D and trimming were deduced from the DNA. The sample lists about 74,000 clones, around 78% occurring once. V shed 1 base and J 8 bases; nucleotides not matched to a gene: 10. The CDR3 totals 15 residues. CDR1 SGHKS and CDR2 YYEKEE come from the germline V gene (reference sequence). The genes are TRBV5-5 and TRBJ1-2; 8 nucleotides match TRBD1. Sequences were obtained from peripheral blood. The source of this sequence is a human donor in a cohort sampled during active COVID-19. CDR3 in amino acids: CASSLSAGGLGGYTF. The CDR3 DNA follows: TGTGCCAGCAGCTTGTCGGCAGGGGGCTTAGGGGGCTACACCTTC. The full variable domain, in which reference TRBV5-5 and TRBJ1-2 provide the parts outside the CDR3, is DAGVTQSPTHLIKTRGQQVTLRCSPISGHKSVSWYQQVLGQGPQFIFQYYEKEERGRGNFPDRFSARQFPNYSSELNVNALLLGDSALYLCASSLSAGGLGGYTFGSGTRLTVV.